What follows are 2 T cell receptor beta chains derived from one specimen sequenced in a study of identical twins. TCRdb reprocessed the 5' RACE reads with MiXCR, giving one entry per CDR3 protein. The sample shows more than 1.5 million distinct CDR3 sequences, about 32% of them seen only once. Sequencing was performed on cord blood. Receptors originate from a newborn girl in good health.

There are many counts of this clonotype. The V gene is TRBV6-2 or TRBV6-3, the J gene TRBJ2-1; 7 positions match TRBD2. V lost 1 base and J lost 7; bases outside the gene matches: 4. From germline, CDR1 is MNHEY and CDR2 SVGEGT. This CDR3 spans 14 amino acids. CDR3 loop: CASSYLRGRNEQFF. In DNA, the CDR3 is TGTGCCAGCAGTTACTTGCGGGGGAGGAATGAGCAGTTCTTC.

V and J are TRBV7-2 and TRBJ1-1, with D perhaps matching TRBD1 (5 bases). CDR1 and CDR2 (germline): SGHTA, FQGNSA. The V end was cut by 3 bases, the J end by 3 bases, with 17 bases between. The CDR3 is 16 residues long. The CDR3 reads CASSLTPTIRDTEAFF. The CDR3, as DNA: TGTGCCAGCAGCTTGACCCCCACCATCAGGGACACTGAAGCTTTCTTT.